This T cell receptor beta chain was sequenced in a study of identical twins. TCRdb re-derived calls from the 5' RACE reads in MiXCR, one entry per CDR3 protein. Altogether 400,000 to 500,000 distinct CDR3 sequences are present, roughly 18% being singletons, with the ten largest covering 12%. V trimming: 0 bases; J trimming: 1 base; junction bases outside the gene matches: 7. Germline CDR1 and CDR2: ENHRY and SYGVKD. The CDR3 length is 17 residues. The chain recombines TRBV10-3 with TRBJ2-7, with 9 bases fitting TRBD2. The source of this sequence is a man aged 45 to 65 in good health. Input material: naive T cells sorted from blood. Here the CDR3 reads CAISESLAGPKSYEQYF. The CDR3 DNA reads as TGTGCCATCAGTGAGTCTCTAGCGGGACCGAAGTCCTACGAGCAGTACTTC.